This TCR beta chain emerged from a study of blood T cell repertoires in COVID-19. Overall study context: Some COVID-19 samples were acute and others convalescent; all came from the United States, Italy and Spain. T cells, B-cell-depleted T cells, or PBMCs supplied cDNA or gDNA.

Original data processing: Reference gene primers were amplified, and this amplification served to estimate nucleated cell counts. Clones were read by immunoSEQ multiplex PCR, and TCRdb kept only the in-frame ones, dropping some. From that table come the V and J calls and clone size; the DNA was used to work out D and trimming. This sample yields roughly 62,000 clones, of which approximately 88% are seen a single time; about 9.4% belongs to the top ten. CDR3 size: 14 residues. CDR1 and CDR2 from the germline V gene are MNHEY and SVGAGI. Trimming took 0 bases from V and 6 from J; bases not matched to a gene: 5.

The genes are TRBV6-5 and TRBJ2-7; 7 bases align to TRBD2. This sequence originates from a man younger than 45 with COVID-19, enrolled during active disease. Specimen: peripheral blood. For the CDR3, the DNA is TGTGCCAGCAGTTACTCGAGCGGGGACGGCGAGCAGTACTTC. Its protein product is CASSYSSGDGEQYF.